This T cell receptor (beta chain) was profiled in a study of T cells after yellow fever vaccination. The CDR3 has 13 residues. Germline loops: CDR1 DFQATT, CDR2 SNEGSKA (reference sequence). Trimming took off 7 bases at V and 1 base at J, with 13 bases between the two ends. Using its own MiXCR run on the 5' RACE reads, TCRdb lists one record per CDR3 protein. The sample includes about 160,000 distinct CDR3 sequences, 6% to 7.5% of them seen just once. J is TRBJ1-2 and V is TRBV20-1, with a weak D call TRBD1 (6 bases). The sequence derives from a young man who received the YFV17D yellow fever vaccine. Material: CD4+ T cells sorted from PBMCs, obtained about 5 days after the first yellow fever vaccination. The CDR3 region is CSVKQGYNYGYTF. The DNA for the CDR3 is TGCAGTGTAAAACAGGGTTATAACTATGGCTACACCTTC.